This entry concerns a single T cell receptor (beta chain). What it recognizes is unknown. The CDR3 runs 14 residues. The V and J ends lost 5 bases and 7 bases respectively, with 18 bases between them. Germline CDR1 reads SGHTA; CDR2 reads FQGNSA. Every patient experienced relapse after autologous stem cell transplantation, and brentuximab vedotin exposure varied. Data came from immunoSEQ multiplex PCR; TCRdb stores just in-frame clones and leaves some out. The sample records tens of thousands of clones, nearly 90% being singletons. This specimen belongs to a study of PD-1 blockade in classical Hodgkin lymphoma. General observations from the study: Any patient who commenced nivolumab under 1 year after ASCT was excluded. Complete responders matched newly diagnosed patients in baseline diversity.

The chain uses TRBV7-2 and TRBJ2-7; TRBD1 might be the D (6 bases). Sample: peripheral blood mononuclear cells (PBMCs), taken before the second cycle of nivolumab. The receptor's source is a human donor with classical Hodgkin lymphoma. The CDR3 loop reads CASSRTAGDGEQYF. The CDR3 coding sequence is TGTGCCAGCAGCCGGACGGCAGGGGACGGGGAGCAGTACTTC.